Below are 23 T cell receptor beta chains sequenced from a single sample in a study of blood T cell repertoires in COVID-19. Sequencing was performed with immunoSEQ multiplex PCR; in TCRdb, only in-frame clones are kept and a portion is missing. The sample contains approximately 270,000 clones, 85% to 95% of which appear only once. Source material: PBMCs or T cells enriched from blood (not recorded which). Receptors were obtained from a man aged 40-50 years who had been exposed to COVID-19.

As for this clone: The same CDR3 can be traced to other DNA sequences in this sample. The CDR3 here is CASSLGGSGNTIYF. DNA of the CDR3: TGTGCCAGCAGCCTCGGCGGCTCTGGAAACACCATATATTTT. This chain links TRBV6-5 with TRBJ1-3; no clear D gene. V lost 6 bases and J lost 0, with 9 bases in between. The CDR3 is 14 residues long. The germline V gene encodes CDR1 MNHEY and CDR2 SVGAGI.

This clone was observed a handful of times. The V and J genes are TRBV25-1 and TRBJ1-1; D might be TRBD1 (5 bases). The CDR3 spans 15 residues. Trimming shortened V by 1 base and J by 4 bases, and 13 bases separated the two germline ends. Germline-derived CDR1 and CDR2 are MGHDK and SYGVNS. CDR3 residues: CASSESQGRGTEAFF. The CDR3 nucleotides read TGTGCCAGCAGTGAATCTCAGGGTCGTGGCACTGAAGCTTTCTTT.

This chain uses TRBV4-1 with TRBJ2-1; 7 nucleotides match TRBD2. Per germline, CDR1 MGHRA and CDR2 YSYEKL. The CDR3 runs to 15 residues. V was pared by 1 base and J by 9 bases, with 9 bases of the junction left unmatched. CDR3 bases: TGCGCCAGCAGCCAAGCGGGAGGTTCTTCATTTGAGCAGTTCTTC. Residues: CASSQAGGSSFEQFF.

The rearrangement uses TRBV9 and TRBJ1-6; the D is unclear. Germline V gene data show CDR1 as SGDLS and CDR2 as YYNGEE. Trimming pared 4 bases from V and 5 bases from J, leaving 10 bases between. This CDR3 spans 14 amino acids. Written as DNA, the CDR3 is TGTGCCAGCAGCCCTCGGACTCATAATTCACCCCTCCACTTT. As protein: CASSPRTHNSPLHF.

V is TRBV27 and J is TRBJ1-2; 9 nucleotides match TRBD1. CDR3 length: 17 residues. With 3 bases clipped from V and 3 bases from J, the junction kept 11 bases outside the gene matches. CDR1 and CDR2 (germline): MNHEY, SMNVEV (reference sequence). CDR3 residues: CASSFKTGGARDYGYTF. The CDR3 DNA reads TGTGCCAGCAGTTTCAAGACAGGGGGGGCTCGAGACTATGGCTACACCTTC.

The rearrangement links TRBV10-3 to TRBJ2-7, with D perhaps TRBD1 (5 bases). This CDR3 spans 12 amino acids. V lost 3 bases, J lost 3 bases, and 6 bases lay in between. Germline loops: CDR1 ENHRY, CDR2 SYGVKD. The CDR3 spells CAISDRVYEQYF. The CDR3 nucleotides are TGTGCCATCAGTGACAGGGTCTACGAGCAGTACTTC.

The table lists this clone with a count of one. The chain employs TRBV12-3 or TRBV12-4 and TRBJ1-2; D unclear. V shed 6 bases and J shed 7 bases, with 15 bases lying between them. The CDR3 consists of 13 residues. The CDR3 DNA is TGTGCCAGCAGCCCACCCTGGAGCGGTGGCTACACCTTC. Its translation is CASSPPWSGGYTF.

The CDR3 sequence: CASSEFAGSSGNTIYF. Written as DNA, the CDR3 is TGTGCCAGCAGTGAATTTGCAGGATCGTCTGGAAACACCATATATTTT. The J gene is TRBJ1-3, the V gene TRBV25-1, with D uncertain. V lost 1 base to trimming and J lost 1 base, with 11 bases between them. The CDR3 loop spans 16 amino acids. From germline, CDR1 is MGHDK and CDR2 SYGVNS.

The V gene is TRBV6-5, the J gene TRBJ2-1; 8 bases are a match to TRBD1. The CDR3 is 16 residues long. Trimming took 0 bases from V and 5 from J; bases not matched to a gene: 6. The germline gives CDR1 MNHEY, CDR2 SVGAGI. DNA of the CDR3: TGTGCCAGCAGTTACTCTCTAACAGGGGGTCACAATGAGCAGTTCTTC. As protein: CASSYSLTGGHNEQFF.

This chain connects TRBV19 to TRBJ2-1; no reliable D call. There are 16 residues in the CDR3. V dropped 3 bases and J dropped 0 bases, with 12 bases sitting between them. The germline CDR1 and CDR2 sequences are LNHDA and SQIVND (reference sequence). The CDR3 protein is CASSIFGSSSYNEQFF. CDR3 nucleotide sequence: TGTGCCAGTAGTATTTTCGGGTCAAGCTCCTACAATGAGCAGTTCTTC. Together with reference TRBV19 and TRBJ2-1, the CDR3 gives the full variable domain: DGGITQSPKYLFRKEGQNVTLSCEQNLNHDAMYWYRQDPGQGLRLIYYSQIVNDFQKGDIAEGYSVSREKKESFPLTVTSAQKNPTAFYLCASSIFGSSSYNEQFFGPGTRLTVL.

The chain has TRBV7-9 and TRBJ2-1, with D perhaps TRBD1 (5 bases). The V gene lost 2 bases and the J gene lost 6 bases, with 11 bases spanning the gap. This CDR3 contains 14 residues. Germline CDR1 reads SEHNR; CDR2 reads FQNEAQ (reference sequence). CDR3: CASSLYPGPNEQFF. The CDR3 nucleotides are TGTGCCAGCAGCTTATACCCAGGGCCCAATGAGCAGTTCTTC.

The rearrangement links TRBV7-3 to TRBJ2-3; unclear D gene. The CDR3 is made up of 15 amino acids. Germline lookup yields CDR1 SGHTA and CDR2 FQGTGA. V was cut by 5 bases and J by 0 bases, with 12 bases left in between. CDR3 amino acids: CASSDGVISTDTQYF. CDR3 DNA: TGTGCCAGCAGCGACGGAGTTATCAGCACAGATACGCAGTATTTT.

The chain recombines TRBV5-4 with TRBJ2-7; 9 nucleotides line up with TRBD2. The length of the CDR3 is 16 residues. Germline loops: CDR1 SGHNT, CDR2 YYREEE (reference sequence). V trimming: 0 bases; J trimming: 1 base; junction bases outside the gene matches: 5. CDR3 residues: CASSLGRSGRSYEQYF. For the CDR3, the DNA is TGTGCCAGCAGCTTGGGTCGTAGCGGGAGATCCTACGAGCAGTACTTC.

In nucleotides, the CDR3 is TGTGCCAGCAGTGAATGGGGAGGGAGTGGAAACACCATATATTTT. This codes for CASSEWGGSGNTIYF. The chain joins TRBV25-1 to TRBJ1-3; D is uncertain. The V end lost 1 base, the J end lost 3 bases, and 10 bases lay between the germline ends. Germline CDR1 MGHDK, CDR2 SYGVNS. This CDR3 contains 15 residues.

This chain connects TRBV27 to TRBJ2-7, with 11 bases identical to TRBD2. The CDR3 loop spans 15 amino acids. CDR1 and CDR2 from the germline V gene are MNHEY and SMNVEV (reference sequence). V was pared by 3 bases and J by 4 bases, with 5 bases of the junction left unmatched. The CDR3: CASSLSTSGSYEQYF. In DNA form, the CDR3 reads TGTGCCAGCAGTTTGTCTACTAGCGGGAGTTACGAGCAGTACTTC.

The CDR3 coding sequence is TGTGCCAGCAGTTACTCGGGGGGGCTATACAATGAGCAGTTCTTC. Its translation: CASSYSGGLYNEQFF. This chain joins TRBV6-2 or TRBV6-3 and TRBJ2-1; weak D call: TRBD2 (7 bases). V was clipped by 0 bases and J by 4 bases, with 10 bases between them. The CDR3 totals 15 residues. The germline CDR1 and CDR2 sequences are MNHEY and SVGEGT.

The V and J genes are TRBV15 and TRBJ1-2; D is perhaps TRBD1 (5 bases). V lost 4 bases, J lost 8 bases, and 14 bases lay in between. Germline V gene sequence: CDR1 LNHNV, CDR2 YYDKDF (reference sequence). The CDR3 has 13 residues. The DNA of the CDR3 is TGTGCCACCAGCATGGGGGGAGTCAACGGCTACACCTTC. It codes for CATSMGGVNGYTF.

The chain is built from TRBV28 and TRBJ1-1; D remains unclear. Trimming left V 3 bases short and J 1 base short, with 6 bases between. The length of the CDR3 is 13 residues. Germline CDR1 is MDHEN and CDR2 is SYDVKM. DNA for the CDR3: TGTGCCAGCAGTTTCGGTCAGAACACTGAAGCTTTCTTT. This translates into CASSFGQNTEAFF.

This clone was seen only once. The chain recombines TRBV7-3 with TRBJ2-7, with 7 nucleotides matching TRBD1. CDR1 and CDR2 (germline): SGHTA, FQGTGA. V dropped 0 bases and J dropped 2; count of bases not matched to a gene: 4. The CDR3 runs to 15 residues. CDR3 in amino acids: CASSLTGDSTYEQYF. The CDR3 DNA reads TGTGCCAGCAGCTTAACAGGGGACAGCACCTACGAGCAGTACTTC.

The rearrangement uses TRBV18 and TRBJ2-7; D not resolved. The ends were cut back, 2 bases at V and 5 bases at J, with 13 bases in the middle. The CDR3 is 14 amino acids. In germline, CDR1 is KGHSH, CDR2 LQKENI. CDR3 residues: CASSPSSAGDEQYF. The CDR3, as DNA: TGTGCCAGCTCACCAAGTTCCGCAGGCGACGAGCAGTACTTC.

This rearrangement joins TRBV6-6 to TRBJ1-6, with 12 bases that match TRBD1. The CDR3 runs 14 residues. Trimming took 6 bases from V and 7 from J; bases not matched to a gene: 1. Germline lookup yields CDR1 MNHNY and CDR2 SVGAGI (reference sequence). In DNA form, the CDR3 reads TGTGCCAGCAGGGGACAGGGGGCCAATTCACCCCTCCACTTT. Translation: CASRGQGANSPLHF.

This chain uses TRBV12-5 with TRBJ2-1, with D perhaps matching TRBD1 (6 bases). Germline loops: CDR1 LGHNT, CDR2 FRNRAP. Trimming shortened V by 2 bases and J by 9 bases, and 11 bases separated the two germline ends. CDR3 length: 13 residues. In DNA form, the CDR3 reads TGTGCTAGTGGTTTGATGACAGGACTTGAGCAGTTCTTC. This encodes CASGLMTGLEQFF.

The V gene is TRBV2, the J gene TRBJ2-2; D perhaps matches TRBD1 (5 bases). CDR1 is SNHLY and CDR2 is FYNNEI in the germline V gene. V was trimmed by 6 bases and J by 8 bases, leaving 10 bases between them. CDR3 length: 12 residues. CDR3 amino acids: CASSLQAGELFF. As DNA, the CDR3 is TGTGCCAGCAGCTTACAGGCGGGGGAGCTGTTTTTT.